These 8 T cell receptor beta chains were all obtained from the same sample, sequenced in a study of control samples from healthy donors and cancer patients. The protocol was immunoSEQ multiplex PCR, while the TCRdb copy is restricted to in-frame clones and leaves out a portion. The sample shows 35,000 to 45,000 clones, more than 85% of them seen only once. The sequencing input was PBMCs. All receptors derive from a woman between 35 and 50 years old with head and neck cancer.

The chain combines TRBV18 with TRBJ1-2; D not certain. Germline V gene lookup returns CDR1 KGHSH and CDR2 LQKENI. V shed 0 bases and J shed 4 bases, with 9 bases lying between them. The CDR3 sequence is 14 residues long. The chain's CDR3 is CASSPPSTPYGYTF. The CDR3, as DNA: TGTGCCAGCTCACCACCGAGCACCCCCTATGGCTACACCTTC.

The chain employs TRBV19 and TRBJ2-2; no clear D gene. This CDR3 has 14 residues. The germline V gene has CDR1 LNHDA and CDR2 SQIVND (reference sequence). The germline V and J ends were trimmed by 2 bases and 2 bases, with 6 bases remaining between them. CDR3 in amino acids: CASSISRNTGELFF. CDR3 bases: TGTGCCAGTAGTATATCACGAAACACCGGGGAGCTGTTTTTT. Full variable domain (remainder filled in from reference TRBV19 and TRBJ2-2): DGGITQSPKYLFRKEGQNVTLSCEQNLNHDAMYWYRQDPGQGLRLIYYSQIVNDFQKGDIAEGYSVSREKKESFPLTVTSAQKNPTAFYLCASSISRNTGELFFGEGSRLTVL.

This clone was seen once. This rearrangement joins TRBV2 to TRBJ2-5, with 7 bases matching TRBD2. CDR3 length: 13 amino acids. Germline values: CDR1 SNHLY, CDR2 FYNNEI. V trimming: 7 bases; J trimming: 4 bases; junction bases outside the gene matches: 6. The CDR3: CASTAAGIETQYF. DNA for the CDR3: TGTGCCAGCACGGCAGCGGGGATAGAGACCCAGTACTTC. Looking up the rest from reference TRBV2 and TRBJ2-5 gives the full variable domain: EPEVTQTPSHQVTQMGQEVILRCVPISNHLYFYWYRQILGQKVEFLVSFYNNEISEKSEIFDDQFSVERPDGSNFTLKIRSTKLEDSAMYFCASTAAGIETQYFGPGTRLLVL.

This clone showed up just once. The V gene is TRBV29-1, the J gene TRBJ2-7; D tentatively reads TRBD1 or TRBD2 (5 bases each). Trimming removed 3 bases at V and 5 bases at J, with 11 bases between. Germline V gives CDR1 SQVTM, CDR2 ANQGSEA. This CDR3 region has 12 residues. The CDR3 nucleotides read TGCAGCGTTGACGAGGGGAGCCACGAGCAGTACTTC. The encoded protein is CSVDEGSHEQYF.

The V and J genes are TRBV6-5 and TRBJ2-7, with TRBD1 identical over 7 bases. CDR1 is MNHEY and CDR2 is SVGAGI in the germline V gene. This CDR3 has 13 amino acids. The V segment lost 6 bases and the J segment 7 bases; nucleotides outside the gene matches: 9. The CDR3: CASSWTDRAEQYF. The CDR3 DNA reads TGTGCCAGCAGCTGGACAGACAGGGCGGAGCAGTACTTC.

The V call is TRBV29-1, the J call TRBJ1-3; D is undetermined. The CDR3 is 12 residues long. Germline V gene lookup returns CDR1 SQVTM and CDR2 ANQGSEA. V was cut by 4 bases and J by 2 bases, with 6 bases left in between. For the CDR3, the DNA is TGCAGCGTTGTAACGCCTGGAAACACCATATATTTT. It specifies CSVVTPGNTIYF.

The rearrangement joins TRBV3-1 (or the pseudogene TRBV3-2) to TRBJ1-4; D is unclear. The germline V and J ends were trimmed by 5 bases and 5 bases, with 6 bases remaining between them. Germline V gives CDR1 LGHDT, CDR2 YNNKEL (reference sequence). The CDR3 has 12 amino acids. The CDR3 loop reads CASSFMNEKLFF. CDR3 DNA: TGTGCCAGCAGCTTTATGAATGAAAAACTGTTTTTT.

V and J are TRBV9 and TRBJ1-1; a weak D match, TRBD1 (5 bases). The germline CDR1 and CDR2 sequences are SGDLS and YYNGEE. The CDR3 is 15 residues long. The V and J ends lost 2 bases and 3 bases respectively, with 14 bases between them. The CDR3 sequence is CASSVRVGRYTEAFF. The CDR3 nucleotides are TGTGCCAGCAGCGTCAGGGTGGGAAGGTACACTGAAGCTTTCTTT. Complete variable domain (other parts from reference TRBV9 and TRBJ1-1): DSGVTQTPKHLITATGQRVTLRCSPRSGDLSVYWYQQSLDQGLQFLIQYYNGEERAKGNILERFSAQQFPDLHSELNLSSLELGDSALYFCASSVRVGRYTEAFFGQGTRLTVV.